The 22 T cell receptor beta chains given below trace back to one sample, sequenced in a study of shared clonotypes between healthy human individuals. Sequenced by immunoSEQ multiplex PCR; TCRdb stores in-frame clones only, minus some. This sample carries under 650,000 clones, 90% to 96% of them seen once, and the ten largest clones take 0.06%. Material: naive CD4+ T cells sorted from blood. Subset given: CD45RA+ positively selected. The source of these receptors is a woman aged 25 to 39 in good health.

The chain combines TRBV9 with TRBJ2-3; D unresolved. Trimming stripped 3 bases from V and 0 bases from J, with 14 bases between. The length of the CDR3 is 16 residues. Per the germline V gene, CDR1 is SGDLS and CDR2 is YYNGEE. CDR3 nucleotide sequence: TGTGCCAGCAGCGATAGACGGCATGAGAGCACAGATACGCAGTATTTT. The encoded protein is CASSDRRHESTDTQYF.

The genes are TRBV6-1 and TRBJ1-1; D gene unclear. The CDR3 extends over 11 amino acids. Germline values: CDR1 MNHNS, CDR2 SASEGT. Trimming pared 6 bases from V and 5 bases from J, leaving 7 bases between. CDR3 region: CASRGRTEAFF. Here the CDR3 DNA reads TGTGCCAGCAGGGGTAGGACTGAAGCTTTCTTT.

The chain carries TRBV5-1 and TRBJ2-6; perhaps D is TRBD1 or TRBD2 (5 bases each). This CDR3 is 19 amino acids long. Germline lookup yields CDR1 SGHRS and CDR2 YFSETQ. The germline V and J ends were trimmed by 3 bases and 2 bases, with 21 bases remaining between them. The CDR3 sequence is CASSWGSLQTLPGANVLTF. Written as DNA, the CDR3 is TGCGCCAGCAGCTGGGGGAGTTTACAAACCCTTCCTGGGGCCAACGTCCTGACTTTC.

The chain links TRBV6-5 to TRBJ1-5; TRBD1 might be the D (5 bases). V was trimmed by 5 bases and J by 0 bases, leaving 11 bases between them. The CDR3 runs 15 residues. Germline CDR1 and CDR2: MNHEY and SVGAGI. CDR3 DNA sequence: TGTGCCAGCAGTCTCGACAGCTATAGCAATCAGCCCCAGCATTTT. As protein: CASSLDSYSNQPQHF.

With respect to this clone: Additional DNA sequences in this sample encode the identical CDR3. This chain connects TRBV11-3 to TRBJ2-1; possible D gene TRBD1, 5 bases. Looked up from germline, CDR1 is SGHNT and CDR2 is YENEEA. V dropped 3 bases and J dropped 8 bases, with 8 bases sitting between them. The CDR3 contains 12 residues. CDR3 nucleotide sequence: TGTGCCAGCAGCTTGCAGGGATATGAGCAGTTCTTC. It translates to CASSLQGYEQFF.

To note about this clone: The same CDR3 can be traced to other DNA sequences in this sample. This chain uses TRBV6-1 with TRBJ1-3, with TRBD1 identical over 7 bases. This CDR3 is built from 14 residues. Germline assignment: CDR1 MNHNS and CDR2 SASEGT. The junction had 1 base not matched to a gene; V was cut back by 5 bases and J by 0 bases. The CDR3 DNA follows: TGTGCCAGCAGTTCAGGGGGCTCTGGAAACACCATATATTTT. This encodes CASSSGGSGNTIYF.

CDR3 nucleotides: TGTGCCAGCAGTGACCGTCTACCCCCCGATACGCAGTATTTT. Translation gives CASSDRLPPDTQYF. The chain uses TRBV6-4 and TRBJ2-3; D ambiguous. V shed 2 bases and J shed 6 bases, with 12 bases lying between them. Germline values: CDR1 MRHNA, CDR2 SNTAGT. The CDR3 covers 14 residues.

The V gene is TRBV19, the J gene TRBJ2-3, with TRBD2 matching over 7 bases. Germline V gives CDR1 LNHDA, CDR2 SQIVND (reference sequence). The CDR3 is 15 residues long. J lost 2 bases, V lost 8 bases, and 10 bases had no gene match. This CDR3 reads CASSAGLAATDTQYF. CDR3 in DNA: TGTGCCAGTTCTGCCGGGCTAGCGGCCACAGATACGCAGTATTTT.

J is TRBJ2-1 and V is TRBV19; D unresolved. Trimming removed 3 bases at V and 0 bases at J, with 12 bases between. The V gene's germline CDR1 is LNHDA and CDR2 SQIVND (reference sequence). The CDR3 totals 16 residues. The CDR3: CASSIFRTSSYNEQFF. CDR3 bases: TGTGCCAGTAGTATCTTCAGAACGAGCTCCTACAATGAGCAGTTCTTC.

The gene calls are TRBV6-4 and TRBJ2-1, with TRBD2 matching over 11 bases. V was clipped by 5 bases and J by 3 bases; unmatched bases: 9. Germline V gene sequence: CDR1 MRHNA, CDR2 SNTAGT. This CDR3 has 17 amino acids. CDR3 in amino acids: CASSPSRTSGFYNEQFF. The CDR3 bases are TGTGCCAGCAGTCCATCCCGGACTAGCGGGTTCTACAATGAGCAGTTCTTC.

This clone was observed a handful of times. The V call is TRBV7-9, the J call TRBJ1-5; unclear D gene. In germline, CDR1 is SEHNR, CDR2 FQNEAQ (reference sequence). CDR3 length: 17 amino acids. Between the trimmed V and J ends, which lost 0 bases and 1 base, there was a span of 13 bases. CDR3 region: CASSLALEGMSNQPQHF. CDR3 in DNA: TGTGCCAGCAGCTTAGCGCTGGAGGGAATGAGCAATCAGCCCCAGCATTTT.

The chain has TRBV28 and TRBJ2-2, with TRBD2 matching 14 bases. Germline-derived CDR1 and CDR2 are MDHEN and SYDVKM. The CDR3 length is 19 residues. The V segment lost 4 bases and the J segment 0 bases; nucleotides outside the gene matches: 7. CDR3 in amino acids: CASSSPGLAGEANTGELFF. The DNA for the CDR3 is TGTGCCAGCAGTTCCCCGGGACTAGCGGGAGAGGCGAACACCGGGGAGCTGTTTTTT.

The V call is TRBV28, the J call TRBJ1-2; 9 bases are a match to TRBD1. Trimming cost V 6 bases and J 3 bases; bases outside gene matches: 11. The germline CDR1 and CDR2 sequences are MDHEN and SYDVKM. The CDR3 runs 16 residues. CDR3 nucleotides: TGTGCCAGCAGCTCGCATACCGGGACAGGGCACTATGGCTACACCTTC. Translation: CASSSHTGTGHYGYTF.

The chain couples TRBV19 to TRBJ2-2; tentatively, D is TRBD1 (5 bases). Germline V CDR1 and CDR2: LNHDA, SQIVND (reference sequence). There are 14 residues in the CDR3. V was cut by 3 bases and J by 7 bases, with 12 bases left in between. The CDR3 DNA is TGTGCCAGTAGTATTATCCAGGGCGGCGGGGAGCTGTTTTTT. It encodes CASSIIQGGGELFF.

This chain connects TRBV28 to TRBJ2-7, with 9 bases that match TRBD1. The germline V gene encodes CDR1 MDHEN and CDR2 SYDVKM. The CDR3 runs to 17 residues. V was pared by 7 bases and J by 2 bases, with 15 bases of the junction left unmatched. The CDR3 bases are TGTGCCAGCACCTTAACTACCGGGACAGGGTCGACCTACGAGCAGTACTTC. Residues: CASTLTTGTGSTYEQYF.

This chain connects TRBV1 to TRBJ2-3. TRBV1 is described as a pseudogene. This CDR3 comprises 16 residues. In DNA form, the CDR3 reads TGCACCAGCAGCCACGGTTTACGGGGGCGCACAGATACGCAGTATTTT. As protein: CTSSHGLRGRTDTQYF.

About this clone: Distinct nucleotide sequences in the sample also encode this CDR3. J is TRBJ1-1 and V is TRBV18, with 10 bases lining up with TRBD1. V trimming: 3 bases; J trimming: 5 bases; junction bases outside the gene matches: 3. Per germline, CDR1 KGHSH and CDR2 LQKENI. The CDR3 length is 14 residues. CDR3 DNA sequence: TGTGCCAGCTCACCTGGACAGGGGGGAACTGAAGCTTTCTTT. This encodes CASSPGQGGTEAFF.

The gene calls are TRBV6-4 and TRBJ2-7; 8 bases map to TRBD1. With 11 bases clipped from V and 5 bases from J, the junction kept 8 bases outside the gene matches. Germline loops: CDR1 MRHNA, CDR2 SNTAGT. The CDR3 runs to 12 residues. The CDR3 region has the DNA TGTGCCGGAGGACAGGGAGGAAACGAGCAGTACTTC. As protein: CAGGQGGNEQYF.

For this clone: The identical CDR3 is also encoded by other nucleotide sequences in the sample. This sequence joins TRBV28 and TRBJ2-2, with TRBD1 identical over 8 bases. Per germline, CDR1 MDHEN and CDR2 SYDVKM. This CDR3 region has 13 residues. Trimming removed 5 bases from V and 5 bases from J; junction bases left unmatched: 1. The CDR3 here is CASSRQGTGELFF. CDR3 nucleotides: TGTGCCAGCAGTAGACAGGGGACCGGGGAGCTGTTTTTT.

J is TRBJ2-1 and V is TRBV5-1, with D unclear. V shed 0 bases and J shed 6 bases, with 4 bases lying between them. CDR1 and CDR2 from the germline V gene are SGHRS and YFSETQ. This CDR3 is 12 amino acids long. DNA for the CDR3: TGCGCCAGCAGCTTGGGGAGCAATGAGCAGTTCTTC. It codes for CASSLGSNEQFF.

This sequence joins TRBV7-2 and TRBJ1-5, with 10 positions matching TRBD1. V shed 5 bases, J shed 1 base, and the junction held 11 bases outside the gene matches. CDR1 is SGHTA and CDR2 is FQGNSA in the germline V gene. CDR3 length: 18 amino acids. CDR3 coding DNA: TGTGCCAGCAGCCGCCTCGCGACAGGGGGCAAAAGCAATCAGCCCCAGCATTTT. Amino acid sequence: CASSRLATGGKSNQPQHF.

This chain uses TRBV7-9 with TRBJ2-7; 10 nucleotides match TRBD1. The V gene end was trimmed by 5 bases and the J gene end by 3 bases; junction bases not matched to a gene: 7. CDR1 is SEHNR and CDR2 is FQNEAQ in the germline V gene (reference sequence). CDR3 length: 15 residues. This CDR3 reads CASSRQGAGHYEQYF. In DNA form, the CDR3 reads TGTGCCAGCAGCAGACAGGGGGCAGGGCACTACGAGCAGTACTTC.